The entry that follows covers one T cell receptor beta chain sequence. Its specificity is not known. The entry originates in a study of CD8+ T cells in alopecia areata. Study context: Scoring of treated patients' severity used the percentage of affected scalp area.

Reverse transcribed after extraction, RNA yielded cDNA as the sequencing template. Data came from immunoSEQ multiplex PCR; TCRdb stores just in-frame clones and leaves some out. The table records some 200,000 clones, roughly three fifths of them present only once. Study observations and caveats: Many expanded lesional clones stayed in scalp and blood while on tofacitinib. Scalp clonality decreased significantly with tofacitinib, and so did expanded CD8+ clones among the top 100.

Treatment here: oral pan-JAK inhibitor, 5-10 mg twice daily. Sequencing used CD8+ T cells sorted from blood, obtained at week 24, from a patient treated with tofacitinib. The receptor's source is a human donor with alopecia areata.

The CDR3 nucleotides are TGTGCCAGCAGCGGACTAGCGGTGGATACGCAGTATTTT. Translated: CASSGLAVDTQYF. The gene calls are TRBV13 and TRBJ2-3; 10 nucleotides match TRBD2. Germline V gene lookup returns CDR1 PRHDT and CDR2 FYEKMQ (reference sequence). The trim removed 5 bases at V and 6 bases at J, leaving 2 bases unmatched. The CDR3 covers 13 residues. The whole variable domain, filled in from reference TRBV13 and TRBJ2-3, reads AAGVIQSPRHLIKEKRETATLKCYPIPRHDTVYWYQQGPGQDPQFLISFYEKMQSDKGSIPDRFSAQQFSDYHSELNMSSLELGDSALYFCASSGLAVDTQYFGPGTRLTVL.